This entry concerns a single T cell receptor beta chain. Its antigen is as yet unknown. Profiled with immunoSEQ multiplex PCR; TCRdb holds only in-frame clones, not every one. The table has fewer than 50,000 clones, over 50% seen once. This specimen belongs to a study of cytotoxic CD8 clonotypes in ibrutinib-treated CLL. Study results and limitations: Public clonotypes were seen rarely and were contracted or stable on treatment.

This specimen consisted of PBMCs, obtained after 24 months of ibrutinib treatment. This TCR came from a human donor with chronic lymphocytic leukemia.

CDR3 sequence reads: CATRDRGNTGELFF. The CDR3 DNA reads as TGTGCCACCCGGGACAGGGGGAACACCGGGGAGCTGTTTTTT. The V gene is TRBV7-6, the J gene TRBJ2-2, with 10 bases matching TRBD1. Germline CDR1 SGHVS, CDR2 FNYEAQ. J lost 1 base, V lost 10 bases, and 3 bases had no gene match. The CDR3 has 14 residues.